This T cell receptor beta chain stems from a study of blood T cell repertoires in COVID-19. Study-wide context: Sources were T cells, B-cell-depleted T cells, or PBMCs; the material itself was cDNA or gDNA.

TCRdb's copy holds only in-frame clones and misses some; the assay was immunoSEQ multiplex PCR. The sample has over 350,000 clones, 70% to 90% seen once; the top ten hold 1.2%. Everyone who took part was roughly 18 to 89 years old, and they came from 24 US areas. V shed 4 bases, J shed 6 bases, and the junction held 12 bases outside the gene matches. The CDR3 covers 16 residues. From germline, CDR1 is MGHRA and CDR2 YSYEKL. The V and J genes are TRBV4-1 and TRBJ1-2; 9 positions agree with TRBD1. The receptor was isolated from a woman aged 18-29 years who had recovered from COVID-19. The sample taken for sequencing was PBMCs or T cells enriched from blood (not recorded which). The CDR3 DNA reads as TGCGCCAGCAGCCTGAGAAGGGGACAGGGCGCAAATGGCTACACCTTC. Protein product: CASSLRRGQGANGYTF.